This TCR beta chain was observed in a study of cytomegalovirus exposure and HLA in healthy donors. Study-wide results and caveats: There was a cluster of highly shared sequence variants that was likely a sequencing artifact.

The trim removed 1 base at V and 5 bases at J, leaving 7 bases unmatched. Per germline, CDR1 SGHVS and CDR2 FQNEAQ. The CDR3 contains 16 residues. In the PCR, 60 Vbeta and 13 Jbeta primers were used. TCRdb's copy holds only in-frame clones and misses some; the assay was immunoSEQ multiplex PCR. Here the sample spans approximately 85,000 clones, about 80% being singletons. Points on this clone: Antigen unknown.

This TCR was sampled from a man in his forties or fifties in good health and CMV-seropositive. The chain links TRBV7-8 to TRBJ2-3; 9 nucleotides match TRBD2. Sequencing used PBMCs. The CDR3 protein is CASSLDRTSDLDTQYF. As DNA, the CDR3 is TGTGCCAGCAGCTTAGATCGGACTAGCGACCTAGATACGCAGTATTTT.